This TCR beta chain was recovered during a study of T cells in Graves' hyperthyroidism and ophthalmopathy. Hyperthyroidism, newly diagnosed and lasting under 2 months, affected patients aged 18 to 65. Patients showing uncontrolled infection, other autoimmune disease, pregnancy or lactation were ineligible. At least ten counts were recorded for this clonotype. The target antigen is unknown. RNA transcripts provided the source from which TCR beta CDR3 regions were amplified. First-round RT-PCR with HTBI primers amplified the TCR CDR3 region. TCRdb passed the multiplex PCR reads through MiXCR, listing each CDR3 protein once. The sample contains around 580,000 distinct CDR3 sequences, approximately 16% of which appear only once. General observations from the study: In the blood, most expanded thyroid clonotypes above 0.001 appeared as well. In validation, the model predicted ophthalmopathy. These predictions came a median about 6.5 months before onset.

CDR3 size: 14 residues. Germline CDR1 is LGHNA and CDR2 is YSLEER. J was trimmed by 3 bases and V by 4 bases; bases with no gene match: 4. Sequenced sample: blood. This clonotype was sampled from a young woman with Graves' hyperthyroidism. The chain carries TRBV4-3 and TRBJ2-7; the match to TRBD1 covers 9 bases. The CDR3 sequence: CASSPSTGGYEQYF. CDR3 DNA sequence: TGCGCCAGCAGCCCCTCGACAGGGGGCTACGAGCAGTACTTC.